A selection of T cell receptor beta chains follows, all from one sample in a study of OX40 agonist ivuxolimab in advanced cancers. The repertoire was sequenced with immunoSEQ multiplex PCR; TCRdb's copy has only in-frame clones and lacks some. The table shows 50,000 to 65,000 clones, with 80% to 95% occurring only once. This specimen consisted of CD4+ or CD8+ T cells sorted from blood, obtained in a trial of the OX40 agonist ivuxolimab. Receptors originate from an adult with an advanced solid tumor such as melanoma, head and neck, liver or kidney cancer. Each CDR3 is given with its conserved first and last residue. D genes are given only for firm matches. The size of a clone is reported for some rows only, either as once, few or many, or as a class for expanded clones.

v_gene,d_gene,j_gene,abundance,CDR3aa,CDR3nt
TRBV5-6,-,TRBJ2-2,-,CASSPGQNTGELFF,TGTGCCAGCAGCCCGGGACAAAACACCGGGGAGCTGTTTTTT
TRBV7-8,TRBD1,TRBJ2-7,once,CASRGAGGYEQYF,TGTGCCAGCAGAGGCGCAGGGGGCTACGAGCAGTACTTC
TRBV11-2,TRBD1,TRBJ1-4,-,CASSSGTGGWNEKLFF,TGTGCCAGCAGTTCCGGGACAGGGGGCTGGAATGAAAAACTGTTTTTT
TRBV27,-,TRBJ1-2,few,CASSGGGGYTF,TGTGCCAGCAGCGGGGGCGGAGGCTACACCTTC
TRBV29-1,TRBD1,TRBJ1-2,-,CSVELGQGSDYGYTF,TGCAGCGTTGAATTGGGACAGGGGTCAGACTATGGCTACACCTTC
TRBV28,TRBD1,TRBJ2-5,-,CASSPSGTGVEETQYF,TGTGCCAGCAGTCCGTCCGGGACAGGGGTCGAAGAGACCCAGTACTTC
TRBV11-3,-,TRBJ2-1,-,CASSFPGDGNEQFF,TGTGCCAGCAGCTTCCCAGGGGACGGCAATGAGCAGTTCTTC
TRBV30,TRBD1,TRBJ2-7,-,CACSTDDPGQGGLYEQYF,TGTGCCTGTTCCACTGATGACCCTGGACAGGGTGGCCTCTACGAGCAGTACTTC
TRBV5-1,-,TRBJ2-7,-,CASSLYSRGSYEQYF,TGCGCCAGCAGCTTGTACTCGCGGGGTTCTTACGAGCAGTACTTC
TRBV18,-,TRBJ2-3,-,CASSPPAGQSTDTQYF,TGTGCCAGCTCACCACCGGCCGGACAGTCCACAGATACGCAGTATTTT
TRBV7-9,TRBD2,TRBJ2-7,-,CASSPSGSRSYEQYF,TGTGCCAGCAGCCCAAGCGGGAGCCGCTCCTACGAGCAGTACTTC
TRBV7-2,-,TRBJ2-1,once,CASSLVGDNNEQFF,TGTGCCAGCAGCTTGGTCGGCGACAACAATGAGCAGTTCTTC
TRBV11-2,-,TRBJ1-3,-,CASSLAGAGNTIYF,TGTGCCAGCAGCTTAGCTGGGGCTGGAAACACCATATATTTT
TRBV19,-,TRBJ1-1,-,CASRIAMNTEAFF,TGTGCCAGTAGGATAGCCATGAACACTGAAGCTTTCTTT
TRBV9,TRBD2,TRBJ2-7,-,CASSVAFVRSGTSYEQYF,TGTGCCAGCAGCGTAGCTTTTGTGAGGAGCGGGACCTCCTACGAGCAGTACTTC
TRBV2,-,TRBJ2-1,-,CASAWGRLEYNEQFF,TGTGCCAGCGCTTGGGGTAGACTAGAGTATAATGAGCAGTTCTTC
TRBV6-5,-,TRBJ2-2,-,CASSYSHPTGELFF,TGTGCCAGCAGTTACTCACACCCCACCGGGGAGCTGTTTTTT
TRBV7-9,-,TRBJ2-5,-,CASSFSVGGEETQYF,TGTGCCAGCAGCTTTTCAGTTGGTGGGGAAGAGACCCAGTACTTC
TRBV12-5,TRBD1,TRBJ2-1,once,CASGFVPGQGGNEQFF,TGTGCTAGTGGTTTCGTCCCGGGACAGGGTGGCAATGAGCAGTTCTTC
TRBV6-6,-,TRBJ2-1,-,CASSYSAGNEQFF,TGTGCCAGCAGTTACTCCGCAGGGAATGAGCAGTTCTTC
TRBV4-1,-,TRBJ1-4,-,CASSRGGQHKVEKLFF,TGCGCCAGCAGCCGGGGCGGACAGCATAAAGTTGAAAAACTGTTTTTT
TRBV7-8,TRBD1,TRBJ2-3,-,CASSFPRDREGRTDTQYF,TGTGCCAGCAGCTTTCCCCGGGACAGGGAAGGCCGCACAGATACGCAGTATTTT
TRBV28,-,TRBJ2-7,-,CASSLWVGEQYF,TGTGCCAGCAGTTTGTGGGTTGGCGAGCAGTACTTC
TRBV7-8,TRBD1,TRBJ2-6,-,CASSLADRGAGANVLTF,TGTGCCAGCAGCTTAGCGGACAGGGGAGCTGGGGCCAACGTCCTGACTTTC
TRBV28,-,TRBJ1-2,-,CTSSLFGQTYGYTF,TGTACCAGCAGTTTATTCGGACAGACTTATGGCTACACCTTC
TRBV27,-,TRBJ2-1,once,CASKFEGSSYNEQFF,TGTGCCAGCAAATTCGAGGGTTCATCCTACAATGAGCAGTTCTTC
TRBV25-1,-,TRBJ2-7,-,CASTVTGAGEQYF,TGTGCCAGTACGGTTACAGGGGCGGGAGAGCAGTACTTC
TRBV30,-,TRBJ2-7,-,CAWSVEDEQYF,TGTGCCTGGAGTGTAGAAGACGAGCAGTACTTC
TRBV6-1,TRBD2,TRBJ2-7,-,CASSTSGTTYEQYF,TGTGCCAGCAGTACTAGCGGGACCACCTACGAGCAGTACTTC
TRBV27,-,TRBJ1-2,-,CASRQTGQPLYGYTF,TGTGCCAGCAGACAGACCGGACAGCCGCTATATGGCTACACCTTC
TRBV9,-,TRBJ1-1,-,CASSVEPNTEAFF,TGTGCCAGCAGCGTAGAACCGAACACTGAAGCTTTCTTT
TRBV2,-,TRBJ1-3,-,CASSYRDSGNTIYF,TGTGCCAGCAGTTACAGGGACTCTGGAAACACCATATATTTT
TRBV6-5,-,TRBJ1-5,-,CASSYTQGGNQPQHF,TGTGCCAGCAGTTATACACAGGGAGGCAATCAGCCCCAGCATTTT
TRBV7-9,-,TRBJ1-4,few,CASSPDVQNEKLFF,TGTGCCAGCAGCCCGGACGTTCAAAATGAAAAACTGTTTTTT
TRBV29-1,-,TRBJ2-7,-,CSAEFSESYEQYF,TGCAGCGCAGAGTTTTCAGAATCCTACGAGCAGTACTTC
TRBV28,-,TRBJ2-5,-,CASNFPGVTGQETQYF,TGTGCCAGCAACTTTCCTGGGGTCACCGGCCAAGAGACCCAGTACTTC
TRBV4-3,TRBD2,TRBJ2-4,-,CASSQGGGSGNIQYF,TGCGCCAGCAGCCAAGGGGGAGGTAGCGGGAACATTCAGTACTTC
TRBV11-2,-,TRBJ2-7,-,CASSLEAEQYF,TGTGCCAGCAGCTTAGAGGCCGAGCAGTACTTC
TRBV28,TRBD2,TRBJ2-7,-,CASFSGRASYEQYF,TGTGCCAGCTTTAGCGGGAGGGCCTCCTACGAGCAGTACTTC
TRBV5-6,-,TRBJ1-1,once,CASSLRELRDEAFF,TGTGCCAGCAGCTTGAGGGAGCTTAGGGATGAAGCTTTCTTT
TRBV6-5,TRBD2,TRBJ2-1,-,CASSFSGRANEQFF,TGTGCCAGCAGTTTTAGCGGGAGGGCGAATGAGCAGTTCTTC
TRBV7-3,TRBD2,TRBJ2-1,-,CASSLMPGGRFMDEQFF,TGTGCCAGCAGCTTAATGCCGGGAGGGCGATTTATGGATGAGCAGTTCTTC
TRBV4-1,-,TRBJ2-1,-,CASSQGRSNEQFF,TGCGCCAGCAGCCAAGGGCGTTCCAATGAGCAGTTCTTC
TRBV27,-,TRBJ2-7,-,CASSRGGPFGNEQYF,TGTGCCAGCAGTCGCGGAGGGCCCTTCGGCAATGAGCAGTACTTC
TRBV7-9,TRBD2,TRBJ2-5,-,CASSLVLLAGGQETQYF,TGTGCCAGCAGCTTAGTGCTACTAGCGGGAGGGCAAGAGACCCAGTACTTC
TRBV19,-,TRBJ2-2,-,CASSIATASGELFF,TGTGCCAGTAGTATAGCTACGGCGAGCGGGGAGCTGTTTTTT
TRBV28,-,TRBJ1-1,-,CASSLGMGAEAFF,TGTGCCAGCAGTTTGGGGATGGGGGCTGAAGCTTTCTTT
TRBV4-2,TRBD2,TRBJ2-1,-,CASSQEAGSVNEQFF,TGTGCCAGCAGCCAAGAAGCGGGGTCGGTCAATGAGCAGTTCTTC
TRBV7-2,TRBD2,TRBJ2-3,-,CASSLVGGLAGPTDTQYF,TGTGCCAGCAGCTTAGTAGGGGGACTAGCGGGCCCCACAGATACGCAGTATTTT
TRBV6-5,-,TRBJ2-7,-,CASSSGHPGGYEQYF,TGTGCCAGCAGTTCCGGACATCCCGGGGGCTACGAGCAGTACTTC
TRBV9,-,TRBJ1-6,-,CASSPRDTQVSPLHF,TGTGCCAGCAGCCCCCGGGACACCCAGGTTTCACCCCTCCACTTT
TRBV9,TRBD1,TRBJ2-7,-,CASSAETGYEQYF,TGTGCCAGCAGCGCAGAGACAGGGTACGAGCAGTACTTC
TRBV5-1,-,TRBJ2-3,-,CASSFRLATTSTDTQYF,TGCGCCAGCAGCTTTCGACTCGCAACTACTAGCACAGATACGCAGTATTTT
TRBV29-1,TRBD2,TRBJ2-3,-,CSVEGFSGNTDTQYF,TGCAGCGTTGAAGGGTTTAGCGGGAACACAGATACGCAGTATTTT
TRBV6-6,TRBD1,TRBJ2-7,-,CASSVPGTGIEQYF,TGTGCCAGCAGTGTTCCCGGGACAGGGATCGAGCAGTACTTC
TRBV11-3,TRBD1,TRBJ1-4,-,CASSPRGQGGEKLFF,TGTGCCAGCAGCCCCCGAGGACAGGGGGGCGAAAAACTGTTTTTT
TRBV5-8,TRBD1,TRBJ1-1,-,CASTHRGLRDTEAFF,TGTGCCAGCACCCACAGGGGGCTGAGGGACACTGAAGCTTTCTTT
TRBV28,-,TRBJ1-5,-,CASSFNQPQHF,TGTGCCAGCAGTTTTAATCAGCCCCAGCATTTT